These T cell receptor beta chains were read from a single sample in a study of breast tumors, draining lymph nodes, adjacent tissues. TCRdb redid the calling of the multiplex PCR reads with MiXCR, one entry per CDR3 protein. The sample has about 170,000 distinct CDR3 sequences; 25% to 40% are singletons. Sequencing input: axillary lymph node tissue. These receptors were collected from a female donor with breast cancer. Some clones in this sample may be carry-over from other donors' samples. Both conserved end residues are part of each CDR3. Fields, in order: CDR3 DNA, CDR3 protein, J gene, CDR3 length, clone size, D gene, V gene. The D gene is left open where the match is weak. Size is omitted from some rows. Given values are once, few, many or a class for expanded clones.

TGCAGTGCCCCCAGCGGGAGCTCCTACGAGCAGTACTTC	CSAPSGSSYEQYF	TRBJ2-7	13	-	TRBD2	TRBV20-1
TGTGCCAGCAGGGATAGGGCGGGTGAGCAGTTCTTC	CASRDRAGEQFF	TRBJ2-1	12	many	-	TRBV6-5
TGCGCCAGCACGCCGCGCAGGGATAACGAAGCTTTCTTT	CASTPRRDNEAFF	TRBJ1-1	13	few	-	TRBV10-2
TGCGCCAGCAGCGAGGGAGGGACAGGGGCCTACAATGAGCAGTATTTT	CASSEGGTGAYNEQYF	TRBJ2-3	16	once	TRBD1	TRBV5-1
TGTGCCTGTGAGGCGGCTGAAGCTTTCTTT	CACEAAEAFF	TRBJ1-1	10	-	-	TRBV30
TGCAGTGCTAGGGTTATGGGACTAGGGGCGACCGGGGAGCTGTTTTTT	CSARVMGLGATGELFF	TRBJ2-2	16	many	TRBD2	TRBV20-1
TGTGCCAGCAGCGGACGAGATTGGTGTAGCAATCAGCCCCAGCATTTT	CASSGRDWCSNQPQHF	TRBJ1-5	16	-	-	TRBV13
TGTGCCACCAGTGACACTCCGGGACAGGGCTCTTCGGCGGGCTCTGGCTACCCCTTC	CATSDTPGQGSSAGSGYPF	TRBJ1-2	19	once	TRBD1	TRBV24-1
TGTGCCGGTAGTCCCACGGACAGGGAAGTAGAGACCCAGAACTTC	CAGSPTDREVETQNF	TRBJ2-5	15	-	TRBD1	TRBV19
TGTGCCAGCAAAAATAGCGGTAGCGGGGGCGGTACCGGGGAGCTGTTTTTT	CASKNSGSGGGTGELFF	TRBJ2-2	17	many	TRBD2	TRBV7-9
TGTGCCAGCAGTGAGTGGCAGGGGAACTACAGTGAGCAGTTCTTC	CASSEWQGNYSEQFF	TRBJ2-1	15	-	-	TRBV25-1
TGTGCCAGCATCAAAGGCGGACTAGGGGGCACAGATACGCAGTATTTT	CASIKGGLGGTDTQYF	TRBJ2-3	16	many	TRBD2	TRBV6-2/TRBV6-3
TGTGCCAGCGGCCGCCGGGACAGGGGAGAGAAAGAGACCCAGTACTTC	CASGRRDRGEKETQYF	TRBJ2-5	16	-	TRBD1	TRBV6-5
TGTGCCAGCAACGAGGATGGGCCCCAGCATTTT	CASNEDGPQHF	TRBJ1-5	11	-	-	TRBV2
TGTGCCAGCAGCTGGTCTAGCGGTGGCGACGAGCAGTACTTC	CASSWSSGGDEQYF	TRBJ2-7	14	many	TRBD2	TRBV7-6
TGTGCCAGCAGCTTCTTCGGGAGCATCGGGGCCAACGTCCTGGCTTTC	CASSFFGSIGANVLAF	TRBJ2-6	16	-	-	TRBV7-3
TGCGCCAGCAGTGAGTCGCAAGCGGGGGCAGATACGCAGTATTTT	CASSESQAGADTQYF	TRBJ2-3	15	-	TRBD2	TRBV10-1
TGCAGCGTTGTTGGGACAGGGGGTAATGAGCAGTTCTTC	CSVVGTGGNEQFF	TRBJ2-1	13	-	TRBD1	TRBV29-1
TGTGCCAGCAGCTTAACATGGGAGGGGCCCCAAGAGACCCAGTACTTC	CASSLTWEGPQETQYF	TRBJ2-5	16	many	TRBD2	TRBV11-2
TGTGCCAGCGGCGGGACAGCGAACACTGAAGCTTTCTTT	CASGGTANTEAFF	TRBJ1-1	13	few	TRBD1	TRBV6-5
TGTGCCAGCAGCTTAGGGACAGGGGTCCCAGAGACCCAGTACTTC	CASSLGTGVPETQYF	TRBJ2-5	15	many	TRBD1	TRBV7-8
TGTGCCAGCAGCCCCTCGATAGCCTTCTACGAGCAGTACTTC	CASSPSIAFYEQYF	TRBJ2-7	14	many	-	TRBV3-1
TGTGCCTGGAGTGTGACACCCACAAACTATGGCTACACCTTC	CAWSVTPTNYGYTF	TRBJ1-2	14	many	-	TRBV30
TGCGCCAGCAGTTCCTCCGAGCTAGGAGGGCACGAGCAGTACTTC	CASSSSELGGHEQYF	TRBJ2-7	15	-	-	TRBV5-1
TGTGCCATCAGTGCCAGGGGAGCAGATACGCAGTATTTT	CAISARGADTQYF	TRBJ2-3	13	-	-	TRBV10-3
TGTGCCAGCAGCCCGGGACAGGCCGTTAATTCACCCCTCCACTTT	CASSPGQAVNSPLHF	TRBJ1-6	15	-	TRBD1	TRBV6-2/TRBV6-3
TGCGCCAGCAGCGGGACAGGGGGCGCCTACGAGCAGTACTTC	CASSGTGGAYEQYF	TRBJ2-7	14	many	TRBD1	TRBV4-1
TGCAGTGCAGTCCGGGGGGCATCGAGCAATCAGCCCCAGCATTTT	CSAVRGASSNQPQHF	TRBJ1-5	15	many	-	TRBV20-1
TGTGCCAGCAGTGCCCAGCCCGGGCAGAATGGCTACACCTTC	CASSAQPGQNGYTF	TRBJ1-2	14	many	-	TRBV7-3
TGTGCCAGCAGCCAAGACCAGCGGGGGGGGGAGCAGTACTTC	CASSQDQRGGEQYF	TRBJ2-7	14	many	TRBD2	TRBV3-1
TGTGCCATCAATGAGTTTGACCCGGGAAGGGGTGGCTACACCTTC	CAINEFDPGRGGYTF	TRBJ1-2	15	-	-	TRBV10-3
TGCAGTGCTAGTTTAAACGGGGTAGCGAGCCTTTACGAGCAGTACTTC	CSASLNGVASLYEQYF	TRBJ2-7	16	many	-	TRBV20-1
TGTGCCAGCAGTTATACTGCGGCAGATACGCAGTATTTT	CASSYTAADTQYF	TRBJ2-3	13	many	-	TRBV6-5
TGTGCCAGCAGCCAAGATACGCTGGTACTGGCTGAAGCTTTCTTT	CASSQDTLVLAEAFF	TRBJ1-1	15	-	-	TRBV4-2
TGCGCCAGCAGCCCGCGGACAGTTCAGGACACTGAAGCTTTCTTT	CASSPRTVQDTEAFF	TRBJ1-1	15	few	-	TRBV5-1
TGTGCCAGCAGCACACAGGGGTGGGAAGGCATCTCTGGAAACACCATGTATTTT	CASSTQGWEGISGNTMYF	TRBJ1-3	18	-	TRBD1	TRBV5-4
TGTGCCAGCAGTTTAGGGTGGTCCGCTGAAGCTTTCTTT	CASSLGWSAEAFF	TRBJ1-1	13	many	-	TRBV12-3/TRBV12-4
TGTGCCAGCAGCCTCGATCTAGCGGGAGGCGGTACGCAGTATTTT	CASSLDLAGGGTQYF	TRBJ2-3	15	many	TRBD2	TRBV7-3
TGCAGTGCTAGAGAGCCCCCCAACGAGCGCCAGCATTTT	CSAREPPNERQHF	TRBJ1-5	13	-	-	TRBV20-1
TGCAGTGCTGATAACGCCGACAGGTATAGCAATCAGCCCCAGCATTTT	CSADNADRYSNQPQHF	TRBJ1-5	16	-	-	TRBV20-1
TGTGCCAGCAGACGTCCCTGGGGACCTAAGGATAGCGCGCTCACAGATACGCAGTATTTT	CASRRPWGPKDSALTDTQYF	TRBJ2-3	20	many	-	TRBV11-2
TGTGCAAGCAGCTTAACCCCACTGCGGCGAACAAAACTGCTTTTT	CASSLTPLRRTKLLF	TRBJ1-4	15	-	-	TRBV7-8
TGTGCCAGCAGTCACACTGGAGGACAGTCATGGACCTATGGCTACACCTTC	CASSHTGGQSWTYGYTF	TRBJ1-2	17	once	-	TRBV7-9
TGTGCCACCAGCAGTCGACCCGAGGCGCCCCAGCATTTT	CATSSRPEAPQHF	TRBJ1-5	13	many	-	TRBV15
TGTGCCAGCTCACCGACAGGGCCCTACGAGCAGTACTTC	CASSPTGPYEQYF	TRBJ2-7	13	many	TRBD1	TRBV18
TGTGCCAGCAGTTTAGCGGCGAGGGTACGGAATGAGCAGTTCTTC	CASSLAARVRNEQFF	TRBJ2-1	15	many	-	TRBV12-3/TRBV12-4
TGTGCCAGCTCACCCGGAGATGCGGGGAGTAGGGAGCAGTACTTC	CASSPGDAGSREQYF	TRBJ2-7	15	many	-	TRBV18
TGTGCCAGCAGCCCACTCCAGGGACGACATAATTCACCCCTCCACTTT	CASSPLQGRHNSPLHF	TRBJ1-6	16	many	-	TRBV6-5
TGTGCCACCAGCAGGGCTACAGGGACGGGGGGGACCGGGGAGCTGTTTTTT	CATSRATGTGGTGELFF	TRBJ2-2	17	-	TRBD2	TRBV15
TGTGCCAGCAGTCACCGGCGCGGGGCCCAGTACTTC	CASSHRRGAQYF	TRBJ2-5	12	many	-	TRBV6-5
TGCAGTGCTAGTGGCCGTGGTAGGGGCTACACCTTC	CSASGRGRGYTF	TRBJ1-2	12	many	-	TRBV20-1
TGCAGCGTTGAAAAGTACAGTTTAGCTGGCTACACCTTC	CSVEKYSLAGYTF	TRBJ1-2	13	many	-	TRBV29-1